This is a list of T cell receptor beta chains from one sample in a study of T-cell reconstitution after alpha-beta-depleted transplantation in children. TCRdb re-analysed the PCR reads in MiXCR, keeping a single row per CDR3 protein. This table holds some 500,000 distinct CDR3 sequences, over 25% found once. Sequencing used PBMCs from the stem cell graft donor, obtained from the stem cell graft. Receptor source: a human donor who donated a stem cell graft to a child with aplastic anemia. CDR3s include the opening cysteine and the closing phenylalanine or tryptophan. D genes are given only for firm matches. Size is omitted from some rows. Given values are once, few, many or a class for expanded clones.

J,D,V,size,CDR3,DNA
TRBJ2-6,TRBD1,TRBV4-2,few,CASSRVTGENPGANVLTF,TGTGCCAGCAGCCGGGTCACAGGGGAAAATCCTGGGGCCAACGTCCTGACTTTC
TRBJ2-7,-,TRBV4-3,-,CASSQDPAGGYEQYF,TGCGCCAGCAGCCAAGATCCGGCCGGGGGTTACGAGCAGTACTTC
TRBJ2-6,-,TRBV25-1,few,CASSEGTGANVLTF,TGTGCCAGCAGTGAAGGGACTGGGGCCAACGTCCTGACTTTC
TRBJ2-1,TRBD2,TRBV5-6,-,CASSLKAGESNNEQFF,TGTGCCAGCAGCTTGAAAGCGGGAGAGTCGAACAATGAGCAGTTCTTC
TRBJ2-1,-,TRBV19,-,CASSIRGVNEQFF,TGTGCCAGTAGTATCCGGGGTGTGAATGAGCAGTTCTTC
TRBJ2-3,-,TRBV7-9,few,CASSSGRLNLDTQYF,TGTGCCAGCAGCTCGGGACGGCTAAATCTAGATACGCAGTATTTT
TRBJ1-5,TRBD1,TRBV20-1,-,CSAGGQGVQPQHF,TGCAGTGCCGGGGGACAGGGGGTTCAGCCCCAGCATTTT
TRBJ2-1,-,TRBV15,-,CATRIGGGDTNEQFF,TGTGCCACCAGGATAGGTGGAGGGGATACCAATGAGCAGTTCTTC
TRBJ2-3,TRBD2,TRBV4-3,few,CASSRSSGITDTQYF,TGCGCCAGCAGCCGATCTAGCGGAATCACAGATACGCAGTATTTT
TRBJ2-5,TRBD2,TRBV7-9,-,CASSSRLAAQETQYF,TGTGCCAGCAGCTCAAGACTAGCGGCACAAGAGACCCAGTACTTC
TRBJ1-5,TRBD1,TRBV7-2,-,CASSSDRGRQPQHF,TGTGCCAGCAGCTCTGACAGGGGCCGTCAGCCCCAGCATTTT
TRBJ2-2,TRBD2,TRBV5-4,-,CASSLMKLAANTGELFF,TGTGCCAGCAGCCTCATGAAACTAGCGGCGAACACCGGGGAGCTGTTTTTT
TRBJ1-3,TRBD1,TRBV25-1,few,CASSRGLGGNTIYF,TGTGCCAGCAGCAGGGGGCTAGGTGGAAACACCATATATTTT
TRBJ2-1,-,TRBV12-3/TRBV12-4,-,CASSRRGTYNEQFF,TGTGCCAGCAGTCGCCGAGGGACCTACAATGAGCAGTTCTTC
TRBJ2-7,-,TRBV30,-,CAWSLVQGEQYF,TGTGCCTGGAGTCTTGTCCAGGGTGAGCAGTACTTC
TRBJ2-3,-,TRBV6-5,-,CASSYSDPPATQYF,TGTGCCAGCAGTTACTCGGACCCCCCGGCTACGCAGTATTTT
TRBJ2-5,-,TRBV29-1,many,CSVETLETQYF,TGCAGCGTTGAAACCTTAGAGACCCAGTACTTC
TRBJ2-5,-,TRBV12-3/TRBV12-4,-,CATSSGLQETQYF,TGTGCCACCAGTAGCGGACTACAAGAGACCCAGTACTTC
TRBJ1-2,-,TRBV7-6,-,CASSLEAGTNYGYTF,TGTGCCAGCAGCTTAGAGGCGGGAACTAACTATGGCTACACCTTC
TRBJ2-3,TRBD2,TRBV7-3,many,CASSLTLAGGADTQYF,TGTGCCAGCAGCCTAACCCTAGCGGGAGGGGCAGATACGCAGTATTTT
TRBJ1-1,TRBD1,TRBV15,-,CATSLDRGNTEAFF,TGTGCCACCAGCCTTGACAGGGGGAACACTGAAGCTTTCTTT
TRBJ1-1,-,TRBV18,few,CASSLKRGDTEAFF,TGTGCCAGCTCGCTGAAGAGAGGGGACACTGAAGCTTTCTTT
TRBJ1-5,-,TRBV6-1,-,CASRRTGNDNQPQHF,TGTGCCAGCAGGAGAACAGGGAATGACAATCAGCCCCAGCATTTT
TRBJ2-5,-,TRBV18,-,CASSPIGETQYF,TGTGCCAGCTCACCAATCGGAGAGACCCAGTACTTC
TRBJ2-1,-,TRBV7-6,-,CASSLVTPHTLTTTSYNEQFF,TGTGCCAGCAGCTTAGTGACTCCCCACACCTTGACTACAACGTCCTACAATGAGCAGTTCTTC
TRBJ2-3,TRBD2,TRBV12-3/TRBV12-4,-,CASSPLLAGGPFRSGDTQYF,TGTGCCAGCAGTCCCCTCCTAGCGGGAGGGCCGTTTCGTTCAGGAGATACGCAGTATTTT
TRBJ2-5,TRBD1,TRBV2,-,CASSRDRSSETQYF,TGTGCCAGCAGTCGGGACAGGAGCTCCGAGACCCAGTACTTC
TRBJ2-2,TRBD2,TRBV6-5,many,CASSYRASGAGELFF,TGTGCCAGCAGTTACAGGGCTAGCGGGGCCGGGGAGCTGTTTTTT
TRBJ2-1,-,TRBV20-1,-,CSARDRRTYNEQFF,TGCAGTGCTAGAGACAGGCGAACCTACAATGAGCAGTTCTTC
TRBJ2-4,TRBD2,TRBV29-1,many,CSVEVAGVLVGEDIQYF,TGCAGCGTTGAAGTAGCGGGAGTGTTAGTAGGAGAGGACATTCAGTACTTC
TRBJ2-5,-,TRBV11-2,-,CASSLFFWEDGETQYF,TGTGCCAGCAGCTTATTCTTTTGGGAGGATGGAGAGACCCAGTACTTC
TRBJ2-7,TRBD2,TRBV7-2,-,CASSRGLAGRGNEQYF,TGTGCCAGCAGCCGAGGACTAGCGGGTCGGGGGAACGAGCAGTACTTC
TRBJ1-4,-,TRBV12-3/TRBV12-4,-,CASSLTTPTNEKLFF,TGTGCCAGCAGTTTAACAACCCCGACTAATGAAAAACTGTTTTTT
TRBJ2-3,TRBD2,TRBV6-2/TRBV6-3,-,CASSYSDRHASGSSTDTQYF,TGTGCCAGCAGTTACTCCGACCGACACGCTAGCGGGAGTTCCACAGATACGCAGTATTTT
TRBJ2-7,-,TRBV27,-,CASSLRWGSSYEQYF,TGTGCCAGCAGTTTAAGGTGGGGGAGCTCCTACGAGCAGTACTTC
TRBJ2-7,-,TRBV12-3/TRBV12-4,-,CASSSGQVNSYEQYF,TGTGCCAGCAGTTCGGGGCAGGTAAACTCCTACGAGCAGTACTTC
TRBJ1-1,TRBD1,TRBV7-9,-,CASSLTGGLNTEAFF,TGTGCCAGCAGCTTAACAGGGGGCTTGAACACTGAAGCTTTCTTT
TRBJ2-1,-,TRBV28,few,CASSLYRSTSNEQFF,TGTGCCAGCAGTTTATACCGGTCCACCTCCAATGAGCAGTTCTTC
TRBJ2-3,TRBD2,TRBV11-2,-,CASSYTSGRGTQYF,TGTGCCAGCAGCTATACTAGCGGGAGAGGTACGCAGTATTTT
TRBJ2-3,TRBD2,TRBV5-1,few,CASSLAGGLDTQYF,TGCGCCAGCAGCTTGGCGGGAGGTCTAGATACGCAGTATTTT
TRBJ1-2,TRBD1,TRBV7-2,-,CASSLGRGPEGYTF,TGTGCCAGCAGCTTAGGCAGGGGGCCGGAGGGCTACACCTTC
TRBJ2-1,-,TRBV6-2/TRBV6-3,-,CASRRPDLLIEQFF,TGTGCCAGCAGGAGGCCGGATCTGTTGATTGAGCAGTTCTTC
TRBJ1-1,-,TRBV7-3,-,CASSLTGRAMNTEAFF,TGTGCCAGCAGCTTAACGGGCAGGGCCATGAACACTGAAGCTTTCTTT
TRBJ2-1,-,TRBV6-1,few,CASSPTGEPYNEQFF,TGTGCCAGCAGCCCCACTGGCGAACCCTACAATGAGCAGTTCTTC
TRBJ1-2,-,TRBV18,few,CASSPGYDYGYTF,TGTGCCAGCTCACCGGGGTACGACTATGGCTACACCTTC
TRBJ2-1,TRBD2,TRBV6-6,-,CAVISGSTNEQFF,TGTGCCGTAATTAGCGGGAGTACCAATGAGCAGTTCTTC
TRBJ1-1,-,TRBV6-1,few,CASSDLGNGNTEAFF,TGTGCCAGCAGTGACCTAGGCAACGGGAACACTGAAGCTTTCTTT
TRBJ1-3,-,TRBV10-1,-,CASRTQPDSGNTIYF,TGCGCCAGCAGGACTCAGCCTGACTCTGGAAACACCATATATTTT